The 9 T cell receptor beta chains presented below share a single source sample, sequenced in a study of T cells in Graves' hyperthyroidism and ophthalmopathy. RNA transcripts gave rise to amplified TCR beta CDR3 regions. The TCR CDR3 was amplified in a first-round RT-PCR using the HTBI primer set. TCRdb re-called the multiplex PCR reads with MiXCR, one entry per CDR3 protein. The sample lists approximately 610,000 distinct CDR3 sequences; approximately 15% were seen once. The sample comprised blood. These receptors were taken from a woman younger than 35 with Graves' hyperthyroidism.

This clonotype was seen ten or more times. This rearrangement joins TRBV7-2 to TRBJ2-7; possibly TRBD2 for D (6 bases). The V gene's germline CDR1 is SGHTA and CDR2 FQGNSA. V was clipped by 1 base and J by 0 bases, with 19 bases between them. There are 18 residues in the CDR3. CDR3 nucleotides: TGTGCCAGCAGCTTAGTTGGGATGGGGGGAGCGTTCTCCTACGAGCAGTACTTC. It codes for CASSLVGMGGAFSYEQYF.

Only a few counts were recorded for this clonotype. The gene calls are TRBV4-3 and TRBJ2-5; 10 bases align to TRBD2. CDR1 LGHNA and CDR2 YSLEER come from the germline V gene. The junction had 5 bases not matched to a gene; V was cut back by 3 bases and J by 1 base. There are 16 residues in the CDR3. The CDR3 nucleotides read TGCGCCAGCAGCCAGGGACTAGCGAGGGGCCAAGAGACCCAGTACTTC. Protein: CASSQGLARGQETQYF.

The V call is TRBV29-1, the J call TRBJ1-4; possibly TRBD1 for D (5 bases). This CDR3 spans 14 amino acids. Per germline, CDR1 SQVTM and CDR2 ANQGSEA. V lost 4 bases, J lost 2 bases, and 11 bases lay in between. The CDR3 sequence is CSVGQRGTNEKLFF. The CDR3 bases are TGCAGCGTTGGACAGCGAGGGACTAATGAAAAACTGTTTTTT. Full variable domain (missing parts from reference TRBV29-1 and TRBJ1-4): SAVISQKPSRDICQRGTSLTIQCQVDSQVTMMFWYRQQPGQSLTLIATANQGSEATYESGFVIDKFPISRPNLTFSTLTVSNMSPEDSSIYLCSVGQRGTNEKLFFGSGTQLSVL.

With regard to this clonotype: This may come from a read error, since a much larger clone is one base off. Here the CDR3 DNA reads TGTGCCAGCAGCCAAGTCCAGAGCGGAATAACAGATACGCAGTATTTT. This sequence encodes CASSQVQSGITDTQYF. V is TRBV3-1 and J is TRBJ2-3; maybe TRBD2 (5 bases). The CDR3 has 16 residues. Germline CDR1 and CDR2: LGHDT and YNNKEL (reference sequence). V lost 1 base and J lost 3, with 14 bases in between.

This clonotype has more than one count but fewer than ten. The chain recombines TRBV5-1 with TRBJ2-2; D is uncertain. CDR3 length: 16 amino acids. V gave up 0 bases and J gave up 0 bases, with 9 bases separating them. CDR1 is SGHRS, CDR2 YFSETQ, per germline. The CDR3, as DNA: TGCGCCAGCAGCTTGGGCACGGCCCCGAACACCGGGGAGCTGTTTTTT. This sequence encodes CASSLGTAPNTGELFF.

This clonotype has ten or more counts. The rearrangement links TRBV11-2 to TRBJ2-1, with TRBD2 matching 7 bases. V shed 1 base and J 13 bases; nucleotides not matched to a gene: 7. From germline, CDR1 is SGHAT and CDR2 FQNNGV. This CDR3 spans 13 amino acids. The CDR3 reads CASSLGARGSQFF. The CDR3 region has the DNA TGTGCCAGCAGCTTAGGAGCGCGGGGGTCTCAGTTCTTC.

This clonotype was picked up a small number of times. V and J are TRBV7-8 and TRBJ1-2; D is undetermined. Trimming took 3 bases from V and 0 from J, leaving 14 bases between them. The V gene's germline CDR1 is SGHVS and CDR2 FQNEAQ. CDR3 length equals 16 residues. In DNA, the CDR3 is TGTGCCAGCAGCTTGGCGCGCCTTAAATCTAACTATGGCTACACCTTC. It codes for CASSLARLKSNYGYTF. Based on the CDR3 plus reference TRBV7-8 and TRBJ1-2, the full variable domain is GAGVSQSPRYKVAKRGQDVALRCDPISGHVSLFWYQQALGQGPEFLTYFQNEAQLDKSGLPSDRFFAERPEGSVSTLKIQRTQQEDSAVYLCASSLARLKSNYGYTFGSGTRLTVV.

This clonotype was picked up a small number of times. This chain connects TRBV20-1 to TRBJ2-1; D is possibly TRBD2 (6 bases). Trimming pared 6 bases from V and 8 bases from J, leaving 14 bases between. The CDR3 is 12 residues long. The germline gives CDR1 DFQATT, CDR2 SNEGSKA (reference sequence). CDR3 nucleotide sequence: TGCAGTGCCGCGGGGCAGTTCGATGAGCAGTTCTTC. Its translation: CSAAGQFDEQFF.

CDR3 sequence (DNA): TGCAGTGCTAGGGACAGGGATGGCTTTCTCGAGCAGTACTTC. Amino acid sequence: CSARDRDGFLEQYF. The chain combines TRBV20-1 with TRBJ2-7, with 8 bases fitting TRBD1. The CDR3 sequence is 14 residues long. V dropped 3 bases and J dropped 6; count of bases not matched to a gene: 10. Per germline, CDR1 DFQATT and CDR2 SNEGSKA (reference sequence).